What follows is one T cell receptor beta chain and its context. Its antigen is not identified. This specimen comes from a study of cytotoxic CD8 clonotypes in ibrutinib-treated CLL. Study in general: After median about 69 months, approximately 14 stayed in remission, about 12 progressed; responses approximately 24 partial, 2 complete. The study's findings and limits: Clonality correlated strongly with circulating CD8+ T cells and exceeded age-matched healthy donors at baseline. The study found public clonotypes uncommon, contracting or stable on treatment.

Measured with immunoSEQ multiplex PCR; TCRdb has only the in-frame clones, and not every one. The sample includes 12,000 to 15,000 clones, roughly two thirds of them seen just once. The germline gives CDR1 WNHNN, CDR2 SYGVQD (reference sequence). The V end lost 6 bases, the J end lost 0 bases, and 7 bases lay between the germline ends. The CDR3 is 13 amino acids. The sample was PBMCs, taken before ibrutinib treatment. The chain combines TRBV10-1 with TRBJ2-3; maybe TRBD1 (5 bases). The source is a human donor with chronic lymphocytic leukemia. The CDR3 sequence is CASSRQSTDTQYF. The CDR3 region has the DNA TGCGCCAGCAGCCGACAGAGCACAGATACGCAGTATTTT.